This T cell receptor beta chain was sequenced during a study of blood T cells in healthy people across ages. Study background: Template switching retrieved approximately one barcoded beta molecule for each two T cells.

Points from the study as a whole: Donor CMV status, an unknown factor, possibly confounded changes in expanded clonotypes. When set beside aged donors, long-lived donors presented more naive CD4+ cells and higher diversity.

A second PCR of roughly 6 to 12 cycles used a sample-barcoded 5' primer and a J-beta primer mix. TCRdb re-called the 5' RACE reads with MiXCR, one entry per CDR3 protein. The sample lists roughly 1.4 million distinct CDR3 sequences; almost 60% were seen once. The V segment lost 5 bases and the J segment 2 bases; nucleotides outside the gene matches: 6. CDR1 and CDR2 from the germline V gene are DFQATT and SNEGSKA (reference sequence). The CDR3 is 13 amino acids. This clonotype has ten or more counts. Its antigen is undetermined. With each sample, at least 5 micrograms of total RNA were extracted. The chain uses TRBV20-1 and TRBJ2-7; 7 nucleotides line up with TRBD1. The sequencing input was blood. The TCR comes from a man aged 18-30 years in good health. CDR3 in amino acids: CSAARDSAYEQYF. The CDR3 DNA reads as TGCAGTGCTGCCCGGGACAGTGCCTACGAGCAGTACTTC.